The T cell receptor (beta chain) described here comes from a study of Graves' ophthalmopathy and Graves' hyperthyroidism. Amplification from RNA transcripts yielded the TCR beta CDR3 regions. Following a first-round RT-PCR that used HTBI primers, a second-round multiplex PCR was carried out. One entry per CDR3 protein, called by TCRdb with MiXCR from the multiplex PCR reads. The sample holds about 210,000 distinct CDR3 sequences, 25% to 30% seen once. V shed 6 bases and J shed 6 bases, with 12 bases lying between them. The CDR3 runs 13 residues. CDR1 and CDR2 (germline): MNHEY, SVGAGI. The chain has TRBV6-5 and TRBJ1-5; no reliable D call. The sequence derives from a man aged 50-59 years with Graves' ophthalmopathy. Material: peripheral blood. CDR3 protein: CASSPSKAQPQHF. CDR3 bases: TGTGCCAGCAGCCCCTCTAAGGCTCAGCCCCAGCATTTT.